The 31 T cell receptor beta chains below come from one sample, sequenced in a study of T cell repertoires in cytomegalovirus infection. These receptors lack a known antigen. TCRdb called the reads again in MiXCR, with one record for every CDR3 protein. Among fewer than 950,000 distinct CDR3 sequences listed, roughly 33% were seen once. This sample comprised cultured CD8+ T cells from PBMCs, obtained from culture after CMV antigen stimulation. These TCRs come from a human donor in good health (CMV status not recorded). Some clones in this sample may be carry-over from other donors' samples.

This clonotype showed up just a few times. The chain links TRBV7-6 to TRBJ2-3, with 8 bases matching TRBD2. V gave up 2 bases and J gave up 7 bases; unmatched junction bases: 14. This CDR3 has 17 residues. CDR1 SGHVS and CDR2 FNYEAQ come from the germline V gene. CDR3 in amino acids: CASSLPRGLAQGYTQYF. CDR3 coding DNA: TGTGCCAGCAGCTTACCCCGAGGACTAGCTCAGGGATATACGCAGTATTTT.

In regard to this clonotype: The junction and the germline gene differ at one end; a read error may be behind it. The chain employs TRBV12-3 or TRBV12-4 and TRBJ1-6; D not resolved. The CDR3 length is 18 residues. CDR3 loop: CVSSFRTSGRPYNSPLHF. CDR3 in DNA: TGTGTCAGCAGTTTCAGAACCTCCGGGAGACCTTATAATTCACCCCTCCACTTT.

This clonotype came up many times. The genes are TRBV27 and TRBJ2-6; no clear D. This CDR3 has 14 amino acids. Per the germline V gene, CDR1 is MNHEY and CDR2 is SMNVEV (reference sequence). Trimming cost V 6 bases and J 0 bases, with 6 bases left between them. The CDR3 DNA reads TGTGCCAGCAGCTCACGCTCTGGGGCCAACGTCCTGACTTTC. Encoded protein: CASSSRSGANVLTF.

The chain links TRBV6-5 to TRBJ1-2; a possible D gene is TRBD1 (6 bases). The CDR3 spans 16 residues. Germline-derived CDR1 and CDR2 are MNHEY and SVGAGI. V lost 3 bases to trimming and J lost 1 base, with 15 bases between them. The CDR3 loop is CASSYQDSKFNYGYTF. The DNA for the CDR3 is TGTGCCAGCAGTTATCAGGACAGCAAATTTAACTATGGCTACACCTTC.

The CDR3 protein is CASSLDQGTGNTIYF. In DNA form, the CDR3 reads TGTGCCAGCAGCTTAGACCAGGGGACAGGAAACACCATATATTTT. The J gene is TRBJ1-3, the V gene TRBV7-6; maybe TRBD1 (6 bases). CDR3 length equals 15 residues. Trimming stripped 1 base from V and 4 bases from J, with 11 bases between. Germline-derived CDR1 and CDR2 are SGHVS and FNYEAQ.

The chain employs TRBV4-3 and TRBJ2-1, with 7 bases fitting TRBD1. The CDR3 totals 17 residues. Germline-derived CDR1 and CDR2 are LGHNA and YSLEER. V shed 6 bases, J shed 2 bases, and the junction held 13 bases outside the gene matches. The DNA of the CDR3 is TGCGCCAGCAGTTTGCGAGCGACAGGGCTACCCTACAATGAGCAGTTCTTC. Protein product: CASSLRATGLPYNEQFF.

This chain links TRBV7-4 with TRBJ2-7, with 7 bases matching TRBD1. The J segment lost 9 bases and the V segment lost 4 bases, leaving 12 bases of the junction unmatched. Germline CDR1 reads SGHVT; CDR2 reads SQSDAQ. The CDR3 contains 14 residues. CDR3 sequence reads: CASSSPDRSGWQYV. CDR3 coding DNA: TGTGCCAGCAGCTCCCCGGACAGGTCAGGTTGGCAGTACGTC.

The chain employs TRBV10-3 and TRBJ2-2; the match to TRBD1 covers 9 bases. This CDR3 has 15 residues. The germline gives CDR1 ENHRY, CDR2 SYGVKD. Unmatched junction bases numbered 2, after V lost 4 bases and J lost 2 bases. The CDR3 nucleotides are TGTGCCATCAGTGTACAGGGGGCTAACACCGGGGAGCTGTTTTTT. Translation: CAISVQGANTGELFF.

This clonotype was recorded many times. This chain joins TRBV6-5 and TRBJ1-2, with D perhaps matching TRBD1 (5 bases). The CDR3 covers 15 residues. Trimming shortened V by 2 bases and J by 7 bases, and 17 bases separated the two germline ends. Germline V gene sequence: CDR1 MNHEY, CDR2 SVGAGI. The CDR3 DNA reads TGTGCCAGCAGTTACCGCCGGGGGGTCCCTCTTGGCTACACCTTC. This sequence encodes CASSYRRGVPLGYTF.

This sequence joins TRBV7-3 and TRBJ1-2; 7 bases are shared with TRBD1. After removal of 4 bases from V and 7 bases from J, the junction contained 6 bases not matched to a gene. Germline V gene data show CDR1 as SGHTA and CDR2 as FQGTGA. The CDR3 covers 13 residues. The CDR3 spells CASSSTGEGGYTF. The CDR3 coding sequence is TGTGCCAGCAGCTCAACAGGGGAAGGTGGCTACACCTTC.

The CDR3 loop reads CSAGGLAGAYEQFF. The DNA for the CDR3 is TGCAGTGCTGGGGGACTAGCGGGGGCATATGAGCAGTTCTTC. The rearrangement joins TRBV20-1 to TRBJ2-1, with 14 bases aligning to TRBD2. With V trimmed by 5 bases and J by 8 bases, 5 bases remained unmatched. Germline CDR1 and CDR2: DFQATT and SNEGSKA (reference sequence). This CDR3 contains 14 residues.

This chain links TRBV19 with TRBJ2-7; no firm D call. The V gene's germline CDR1 is LNHDA and CDR2 SQIVND (reference sequence). This CDR3 region has 13 residues. V gave up 10 bases and J gave up 6 bases, with 19 bases separating them. DNA of the CDR3: TGTGCCACCCGGGCCCCGATGGAGACCGAGCAGTACTTC. Translating it yields CATRAPMETEQYF.

This clonotype was detected ten times or more. This chain connects TRBV6-5 to TRBJ2-2; D is undetermined. CDR3 length: 13 amino acids. Germline lookup yields CDR1 MNHEY and CDR2 SVGAGI. The V end was cut by 2 bases, the J end by 5 bases, with 6 bases between. In DNA, the CDR3 is TGTGCCAGCAGTTACCTTGGTACCGGGGAGCTGTTTTTT. Amino acids: CASSYLGTGELFF.

This clonotype was observed at least ten times. This sequence joins TRBV7-6 and TRBJ2-1; 9 nucleotides match TRBD2. The CDR3 runs 15 residues. The germline V gene has CDR1 SGHVS and CDR2 FNYEAQ. J lost 2 bases, V lost 5 bases, and 4 bases had no gene match. This chain's CDR3 is CASSPTSGTYNEQFF. The DNA for the CDR3 is TGTGCCAGCAGCCCGACTAGCGGTACCTACAATGAGCAGTTCTTC. The whole variable domain, remainder taken from reference TRBV7-6 and TRBJ2-1, is GAGVSQSPRYKVTKRGQDVALRCDPISGHVSLYWYRQALGQGPEFLTYFNYEAQQDKSGLPNDRFSAERPEGSISTLTIQRTEQRDSAMYRCASSPTSGTYNEQFFGPGTRLTVL.

This clonotype was counted many times. The chain links TRBV11-3 to TRBJ2-3, with TRBD2 matching over 13 bases. Losses at the gene ends were 3 bases for V and 6 bases for J; bases not matched to a gene: 9. The CDR3 sequence is 17 residues long. Germline V gives CDR1 SGHNT, CDR2 YENEEA. The CDR3 is CASSFRGTSGDPDTQYF. CDR3 bases: TGTGCCAGCAGCTTCCGCGGGACTAGCGGGGACCCGGATACGCAGTATTTT. Full variable domain (outside the CDR3, taken from reference TRBV11-3 and TRBJ2-3): EAGVVQSPRYKIIEKKQPVAFWCNPISGHNTLYWYLQNLGQGPELLIRYENEEAVDDSQLPKDRFSAERLKGVDSTLKIQPAELGDSAVYLCASSFRGTSGDPDTQYFGPGTRLTVL.

This chain joins TRBV6-1 and TRBJ2-7; D may be TRBD1 (5 bases). The CDR3 loop spans 14 amino acids. CDR1 and CDR2 (germline): MNHNS, SASEGT. Trimming took off 2 bases at V and 2 bases at J, with 10 bases between the two ends. CDR3 residues: CASSERGYTYEQYF. The CDR3 coding sequence is TGTGCCAGCAGTGAAAGGGGCTATACCTACGAGCAGTACTTC.

The rearrangement links TRBV12-3 or TRBV12-4 to TRBJ2-5, with TRBD1 as a possible D gene (5 bases). The CDR3 runs 17 residues. Deletions cut 3 bases from V and 5 bases from J, with 22 bases between. The CDR3 reads CASSFEWGTGWWETQYF. DNA for the CDR3: TGTGCCAGCAGTTTCGAATGGGGCACTGGGTGGTGGGAGACCCAGTACTTC.

The rearrangement uses TRBV4-3 and TRBJ2-3; 8 bases are a match to TRBD2. The CDR3 spans 17 residues. CDR1 and CDR2 (germline): LGHNA, YSLEER. V shed 1 base, J shed 2 bases, and the junction held 8 bases outside the gene matches. The CDR3 DNA sequence: TGCGCCAGCAGCCAAGTTTTAACGGGGGGGCCCACAGATACGCAGTATTTT. This encodes CASSQVLTGGPTDTQYF.

This clonotype was seen a few times. CDR3 amino acids: CASSLPGQGSTGELFF. Here the CDR3 DNA reads TGTGCCAGCAGCTTACCGGGACAGGGAAGCACCGGGGAGCTGTTTTTT. V is TRBV7-2 and J is TRBJ2-2; 9 nucleotides agree with TRBD1. Germline V lookup: CDR1 SGHTA, CDR2 FQGNSA. The CDR3 is 16 residues long. Unmatched junction bases numbered 5, after V lost 2 bases and J lost 4 bases.

In its sample, this clonotype was seen a few times. The V call is TRBV7-9, the J call TRBJ2-5, with D perhaps given as TRBD1 or TRBD2 (5 bases each). The germline gives CDR1 SEHNR, CDR2 FQNEAQ (reference sequence). The CDR3 length is 16 residues. The germline V and J ends were trimmed by 1 base and 2 bases, with 14 bases remaining between them. In DNA, the CDR3 is TGTGCCAGCAGCTTAGGCGGTTCCTGGGGGCAAGAGACCCAGTACTTC. Translation gives CASSLGGSWGQETQYF. The full variable domain, in which reference TRBV7-9 and TRBJ2-5 provide the parts outside the CDR3, is DTGVSQNPRHKITKRGQNVTFRCDPISEHNRLYWYRQTLGQGPEFLTYFQNEAQLEKSRLLSDRFSAERPKGSFSTLEIQRTEQGDSAMYLCASSLGGSWGQETQYFGPGTRLLVL.

This clonotype was seen repeatedly, ten times or more. The CDR3 loop is CASRGEGQETQYF. The CDR3 bases are TGTGCCAGCAGGGGGGAGGGGCAGGAGACCCAGTACTTC. The chain employs TRBV7-6 and TRBJ2-5; 7 bases map to TRBD2. The CDR3 is 13 residues long. V shed 6 bases, J shed 5 bases, and the junction held 6 bases outside the gene matches. The germline CDR1 and CDR2 sequences are SGHVS and FNYEAQ.

The chain couples TRBV4-1 to TRBJ2-3; 12 bases line up with TRBD2. J was trimmed by 5 bases and V by 5 bases; bases with no gene match: 8. The length of the CDR3 is 16 residues. Germline V lookup: CDR1 MGHRA, CDR2 YSYEKL. The CDR3 sequence is CASSFRTSGDKDTQYF. As DNA, the CDR3 is TGCGCCAGCAGCTTCCGGACTAGCGGGGATAAAGATACGCAGTATTTT.

This chain uses TRBV28 with TRBJ1-1; D perhaps matches TRBD1 (5 bases). The CDR3 has 17 residues. Trimming took off 5 bases at V and 1 base at J, with 20 bases between the two ends. The V gene's germline CDR1 is MDHEN and CDR2 SYDVKM. CDR3 nucleotides: TGTGCCAGCAGTCCGGAGCTGACAGACCTGGGGAACACTGAAGCTTTCTTT. Amino acids: CASSPELTDLGNTEAFF.

The V and J genes are TRBV10-3 and TRBJ2-6; D gene uncertain. Trimming removed 4 bases at V and 2 bases at J, with 9 bases between. The CDR3 extends over 15 amino acids. Looked up from germline, CDR1 is ENHRY and CDR2 is SYGVKD. The CDR3 sequence is CAISGRVAGANVLTF. The CDR3 DNA follows: TGTGCCATCAGTGGGAGAGTGGCTGGGGCCAACGTCCTGACTTTC.

This clonotype was recorded a few times. The chain combines TRBV6-1 with TRBJ2-7; 9 positions match TRBD1. The CDR3 is 14 amino acids. J gave up 2 bases and V 5 bases, and 4 bases lay outside the gene matches. Looked up from germline, CDR1 is MNHNS and CDR2 is SASEGT. CDR3: CASSQGQGPYEQYF. The CDR3 nucleotides are TGTGCCAGCAGTCAGGGACAGGGCCCCTACGAGCAGTACTTC.

This clonotype has a handful of counts. The CDR3 sequence is CASSIHRDRGLNQPQHF. The CDR3 nucleotides are TGTGCCAGCAGTATACACCGGGACAGGGGTCTCAATCAGCCCCAGCATTTT. The gene calls are TRBV12-3 or TRBV12-4 and TRBJ1-5; 10 bases align to TRBD1. J lost 3 bases, V lost 5 bases, and 10 bases had no gene match. CDR3 length: 17 residues.

This clonotype was detected only a few times. The chain recombines TRBV7-8 with TRBJ2-7; the match to TRBD1 covers 10 bases. The CDR3 covers 14 residues. Germline CDR1 is SGHVS and CDR2 is FQNEAQ. The V gene end was trimmed by 4 bases and the J gene end by 5 bases; junction bases not matched to a gene: 5. The CDR3 coding sequence is TGTGCCAGCAGCTCGGGACAGGGGTTTCACGAGCAGTACGTC. It is translated as CASSSGQGFHEQYV.

CDR3 nucleotides: TGTGCCAGCAGTTACTCCGGGACAGGGGGTGTGGACGTC. This encodes CASSYSGTGGVDV. The chain couples TRBV6-6 to TRBJ2-7, with 11 bases that match TRBD1. The CDR3 runs to 13 residues. Germline CDR1 reads MNHNY; CDR2 reads SVGAGI (reference sequence).

There are a few counts of this clonotype. The chain links TRBV7-9 to TRBJ1-2, with 10 bases aligning to TRBD1. With 4 bases clipped from V and 3 bases from J, the junction kept 5 bases outside the gene matches. This CDR3 has 15 amino acids. Germline lookup yields CDR1 SEHNR and CDR2 FQNEAQ (reference sequence). The CDR3 protein is CASSSWTGGHYGYTF. In DNA form, the CDR3 reads TGTGCCAGCAGCTCCTGGACAGGGGGGCACTATGGCTACACCTTC.

A few counts support this clonotype. This sequence joins TRBV7-2 and TRBJ1-1; D may be TRBD1 (5 bases). The germline V and J ends were trimmed by 2 bases and 7 bases, with 14 bases remaining between them. This CDR3 is 14 amino acids long. Germline CDR1 reads SGHTA; CDR2 reads FQGNSA. CDR3 nucleotides: TGTGCCAGCAGCTTACGGGGGGTCCGTTATGAAGCTTTCTTT. Protein sequence: CASSLRGVRYEAFF.

This clonotype was found a few times. The gene calls are TRBV6-1 and TRBJ2-7, with a tentative D call TRBD2 (7 bases). The CDR3 is 14 amino acids. V was trimmed by 1 base and J by 4 bases, leaving 11 bases between them. Germline V CDR1 and CDR2: MNHNS, SASEGT. The DNA of the CDR3 is TGTGCCAGCAGTGAAGTTCGGGGGGCGTACGAGCAGTACGTC. The encoded protein is CASSEVRGAYEQYV.